Each of the 28 T cell receptor beta chains below was sequenced from the same sample in a study of human T cells and chemical hapten exposure. TCRdb reanalysed the RACE reads using MiXCR and keeps one entry per CDR3 protein. The sample consists of 70,000 to 95,000 distinct CDR3 sequences, 6.5% to 8.5% of them appearing once. The time point was: patch test 2, 6 weeks after DPC sensitization. Treatment noted: therapeutic diphenylcyclopropenone sensitization with weekly scalp DPC. The sample consisted of whole blood, taken in connection with sensitization to the hapten diphenylcyclopropenone (DPC). These receptors were taken from a woman aged 25 to 45 with alopecia areata. Some clones in this sample may be carry-over from other donors' samples.

This chain connects TRBV7-3 to TRBJ1-1; TRBD1 might be the D (6 bases). V was trimmed by 0 bases and J by 4 bases, leaving 12 bases between them. Looked up from germline, CDR1 is SGHTA and CDR2 is FQGTGA. The CDR3 contains 15 residues. The CDR3, as DNA: TGTGCCAGCAGCTTAACGGGGGCGCGTGGCACTGAAGCTTTCTTT. The encoded protein is CASSLTGARGTEAFF.

Of note for this clonotype: A read error may produce the germline difference seen at one junction end. V gene TRBV11-3 combines with J gene TRBJ2-3; D remains unclear. CDR3 size: 13 residues. The V gene's germline CDR1 is SGHNT and CDR2 YENEEA. The CDR3 reads CAGSFHFTDTQYF. As DNA, the CDR3 is TGTGCCGGCAGCTTTCACTTCACAGATACGCAGTATTTT.

This clonotype showed up many times. The V gene is TRBV3-1, the J gene TRBJ1-1; D is uncertain. Germline values: CDR1 LGHDT, CDR2 YNNKEL (reference sequence). CDR3 size: 11 residues. Deletions cut 6 bases from V and 0 bases from J, with 2 bases between. The CDR3 is CASRMNTEAFF. DNA of the CDR3: TGTGCCAGCAGAATGAACACTGAAGCTTTCTTT. Filled out from reference TRBV3-1 and TRBJ1-1, the complete variable domain reads DTAVSQTPKYLVTQMGNDKSIKCEQNLGHDTMYWYKQDSKKFLKIMFSYNNKELIINETVPNRFSPKSPDKAHLNLHINSLELGDSAVYFCASRMNTEAFFGQGTRLTVV.

This clonotype has more than one count but fewer than ten. The chain uses TRBV29-1 and TRBJ2-4, with D hard to call. This CDR3 is 13 amino acids long. Germline V gene data show CDR1 as SQVTM and CDR2 as ANQGSEA. V was clipped by 4 bases and J by 0 bases, with 7 bases between them. This CDR3 is CSVAALAKNIQYF. DNA for the CDR3: TGCAGCGTTGCGGCCCTAGCCAAAAACATTCAGTACTTC. Variable domain in full (rest from reference TRBV29-1 and TRBJ2-4): SAVISQKPSRDICQRGTSLTIQCQVDSQVTMMFWYRQQPGQSLTLIATANQGSEATYESGFVIDKFPISRPNLTFSTLTVSNMSPEDSSIYLCSVAALAKNIQYFGAGTRLSVL.

This clonotype has ten or more counts. The chain recombines TRBV5-4 with TRBJ1-1; TRBD1 might be the D (6 bases). Germline V gene data show CDR1 as SGHNT and CDR2 as YYREEE (reference sequence). The CDR3 runs to 14 residues. Trimming pared 1 base from V and 5 bases from J, leaving 12 bases between. CDR3 nucleotides: TGTGCCAGCAGCTTGTCGCCGGACAGAACTGAAGCTTTCTTT. It is translated as CASSLSPDRTEAFF. The entire variable domain, with the rest obtained from reference TRBV5-4 and TRBJ1-1, is as follows: ETGVTQSPTHLIKTRGQQVTLRCSSQSGHNTVSWYQQALGQGPQFIFQYYREEENGRGNFPPRFSGLQFPNYSSELNVNALELDDSALYLCASSLSPDRTEAFFGQGTRLTVV.

This clonotype showed up just a few times. The V call is TRBV7-9, the J call TRBJ2-7, with D perhaps matching TRBD1 (6 bases). V was clipped by 5 bases and J by 3 bases, with 11 bases between them. CDR3 size: 13 residues. The germline V gene encodes CDR1 SEHNR and CDR2 FQNEAQ (reference sequence). The CDR3 DNA follows: TGTGCCAGCAGCGTAGGGGGTTACTACGAGCAGTACTTC. It is translated as CASSVGGYYEQYF. The full variable domain, its missing parts supplied by reference TRBV7-9 and TRBJ2-7, is DTGVSQNPRHKITKRGQNVTFRCDPISEHNRLYWYRQTLGQGPEFLTYFQNEAQLEKSRLLSDRFSAERPKGSFSTLEIQRTEQGDSAMYLCASSVGGYYEQYFGPGTRLTVT.

This clonotype was seen at least ten times. The CDR3 protein is CASSKEPRERGQPQHF. In nucleotides, the CDR3 is TGTGCCAGCAGCAAAGAACCCAGGGAAAGGGGTCAGCCCCAGCATTTT. The chain combines TRBV21-1 with TRBJ1-5; no check of the table's D call, TRBD1, against the DNA was made. TRBV21-1 is described as a pseudogene. CDR3 length: 16 residues.

This clonotype was seen many times. The rearrangement joins TRBV3-1 to TRBJ1-4; D unresolved. Germline CDR1 and CDR2: LGHDT and YNNKEL (reference sequence). V dropped 6 bases and J dropped 8 bases, with 10 bases sitting between them. CDR3 size: 12 residues. CDR3 region: CASSERIEKLFF. CDR3 nucleotide sequence: TGTGCCAGCAGTGAACGGATCGAAAAACTGTTTTTT.

V gene TRBV3-1 combines with J gene TRBJ2-3; TRBD1 or TRBD2 may be the D gene (5 bases each). Germline V gives CDR1 LGHDT, CDR2 YNNKEL (reference sequence). The CDR3 is 16 amino acids. The V gene lost 3 bases and the J gene lost 2 bases, with 15 bases spanning the gap. CDR3 loop: CASSQFGAGTTDTQYF. The CDR3 bases are TGTGCCAGCAGCCAGTTCGGGGCAGGAACCACAGATACGCAGTATTTT.

There are a few counts of this clonotype. The chain combines TRBV11-2 with TRBJ2-3, with a tentative D call TRBD2 (5 bases). The CDR3 has 13 residues. Per the germline V gene, CDR1 is SGHAT and CDR2 is FQNNGV. Trimming removed 5 bases from V and 5 bases from J, with 11 bases in between. CDR3 loop: CASSLKAGDTQYF. The CDR3 nucleotides read TGTGCCAGCAGCCTAAAGGCGGGAGATACGCAGTATTTT.

In its sample, this clonotype was seen many times. The rearrangement links TRBV14 to TRBJ2-1, with TRBD1 matching 9 bases. Germline lookup yields CDR1 SGHDN and CDR2 FVKESK. CDR3 size: 18 residues. V lost 0 bases and J lost 5; bases outside the gene matches: 11. For the CDR3, the DNA is TGTGCCAGCAGCCAAGATCTAGGGGGGACAGGGTTCCACAATGAGCAGTTCTTC. Its translation is CASSQDLGGTGFHNEQFF.

V and J are TRBV5-1 and TRBJ2-1; D may be TRBD2 (5 bases). Per germline, CDR1 SGHRS and CDR2 YFSETQ. Trimming took 2 bases from V and 4 from J, leaving 13 bases between them. This CDR3 contains 15 residues. The chain's CDR3 is CASSFTSGAYNEQFF. The CDR3 DNA follows: TGCGCCAGCAGCTTCACCAGCGGTGCATACAATGAGCAGTTCTTC.

This clonotype was counted between two and nine times. V and J are TRBV9 and TRBJ1-5; weak D call: TRBD1 (5 bases). CDR3 length: 14 amino acids. V was trimmed by 3 bases and J by 5 bases, leaving 12 bases between them. Germline CDR1 is SGDLS and CDR2 is YYNGEE. As DNA, the CDR3 is TGTGCCAGCAGCGCGGGGGGAGGTCATCAGCCCCAGCATTTT. This codes for CASSAGGGHQPQHF.

This clonotype was observed at least ten times. The chain has TRBV11-2 and TRBJ2-2; 11 bases map to TRBD2. In germline, CDR1 is SGHAT, CDR2 FQNNGV. The CDR3 loop spans 16 amino acids. Unmatched junction bases numbered 6, after V lost 2 bases and J lost 7 bases. The CDR3 reads CASSLRSGGAGGELFF. CDR3 in DNA: TGTGCCAGCAGCTTACGTAGCGGGGGGGCAGGCGGGGAGCTGTTTTTT.

As for this clonotype: Its ends do not fully match the called genes, so a read error is possible. V and J are TRBV5-1 and TRBJ1-1; D is undetermined. Per the germline V gene, CDR1 is SGHRS and CDR2 is YFSETQ. The CDR3 contains 13 residues. CDR3 bases: TGCGCCAGCAACTTGGGGTGGTACAGTGAAGCTTTCTTT. Translating gives CASNLGWYSEAFF.

This clonotype turned up a few times. At one boundary the junction diverges from the germline segment, which might be a read error. V gene TRBV2 combines with J gene TRBJ2-1; TRBD2 agrees at 13 bases. The germline gives CDR1 SNHLY, CDR2 FYNNEI. The CDR3 has 15 amino acids. For the CDR3, the DNA is TGTGCCAGCAGCGAAGGGACTAGCGGGGAGGATGAGCAGTTCTTC. Protein: CASSEGTSGEDEQFF.

The chain recombines TRBV5-6 with TRBJ2-5; D is possibly TRBD1 or TRBD2 (5 bases each). Germline CDR1 is SGHDT and CDR2 is YYEEEE. Trimming left V 4 bases short and J 0 bases short, with 10 bases between. The CDR3 extends over 14 amino acids. CDR3 residues: CASSIPGHQETQYF. CDR3 DNA: TGTGCCAGCAGCATCCCGGGACACCAAGAGACCCAGTACTTC.

The chain combines TRBV6-5 with TRBJ1-4; D not resolved. Trimming shortened V by 5 bases and J by 8 bases, and 12 bases separated the two germline ends. Germline V CDR1 and CDR2: MNHEY, SVGAGI. This CDR3 contains 13 residues. Written as DNA, the CDR3 is TGTGCCAGCAGTGTAGTGCACCAGGAAAAACTGTTTTTT. It translates to CASSVVHQEKLFF.

The rearrangement joins TRBV12-5 to TRBJ1-1; unclear D gene. The CDR3 totals 14 residues. V was pared by 1 base and J by 3 bases, with 9 bases between. The germline V gene has CDR1 LGHNT and CDR2 FRNRAP. The CDR3 region has the DNA TGTGCTAGTGGTTTGGCCCCCATGGACACTGAAGCTTTCTTT. It specifies CASGLAPMDTEAFF.

This clonotype has ten or more counts. The chain combines TRBV7-9 with TRBJ2-5, with D perhaps TRBD1 (5 bases). CDR1 is SEHNR and CDR2 is FQNEAQ in the germline V gene (reference sequence). The CDR3 is 12 residues long. V lost 5 bases, J lost 4 bases, and 8 bases lay in between. The CDR3, as DNA: TGTGCCAGCAGCCACACAGGAGAGACCCAGTACTTC. Its protein product is CASSHTGETQYF.

This clonotype was picked up a small number of times. The chain uses TRBV19 and TRBJ2-4; D call uncertain. Germline CDR1 and CDR2: LNHDA and SQIVND (reference sequence). The CDR3 is 9 amino acids. Trimming left V 8 bases short and J 5 bases short, with 1 base between. The CDR3 is CASQNIQYF. CDR3 sequence (DNA): TGTGCCAGTCAAAACATTCAGTACTTC.

This clonotype was recorded many times. CDR3 amino acids: CASSLAGANTDTQYF. The CDR3 nucleotides are TGTGCCAGCAGTCTAGCGGGGGCCAACACAGATACGCAGTATTTT. The J gene is TRBJ2-3, the V gene TRBV7-2, with 10 bases aligning to TRBD2. The CDR3 loop spans 15 amino acids. With 6 bases clipped from V and 2 bases from J, the junction kept 5 bases outside the gene matches. Germline V gene lookup returns CDR1 SGHTA and CDR2 FQGNSA.

This clonotype was detected many times. The chain carries TRBV20-1 and TRBJ1-5; 10 positions agree with TRBD1. Losses at the gene ends were 5 bases for V and 3 bases for J; bases not matched to a gene: 13. The CDR3 spans 17 residues. Germline V CDR1 and CDR2: DFQATT, SNEGSKA (reference sequence). Here the CDR3 DNA reads TGCAGTGCTGCTACTGCCCGGGACAGGGGTGTCAATCAGCCCCAGCATTTT. As protein: CSAATARDRGVNQPQHF.

This clonotype has at least ten counts. The rearrangement joins TRBV6-5 to TRBJ1-2; D might be TRBD1 (6 bases). Germline CDR1 reads MNHEY; CDR2 reads SVGAGI. The CDR3 has 15 residues. The V gene lost 4 bases and the J gene lost 3 bases, with 15 bases spanning the gap. CDR3 amino acids: CASSLSDRGDYGYTF. The CDR3 DNA reads TGTGCCAGCAGTTTATCGGACAGAGGGGACTATGGCTACACCTTC.

This clonotype was detected ten times or more. This chain links TRBV12-3 or TRBV12-4 with TRBJ1-2; the match to TRBD1 covers 10 bases. Unmatched junction bases numbered 6, after V lost 3 bases and J lost 8 bases. The CDR3 runs 14 residues. The CDR3 here is CASSFGQGVGGYTF. The CDR3 DNA is TGTGCCAGCAGTTTCGGACAGGGGGTGGGCGGCTACACCTTC.

This clonotype was observed many times. The chain recombines TRBV7-8 with TRBJ1-6; D gene ambiguous. This CDR3 spans 14 amino acids. The V and J ends lost 1 base and 8 bases respectively, with 9 bases between them. Germline V gene lookup returns CDR1 SGHVS and CDR2 FQNEAQ. The DNA for the CDR3 is TGTGCCAGCAGCTTAGAAGGGCAGCATTCACCCCTCCACTTT. Translated, it gives CASSLEGQHSPLHF.

This clonotype appeared a few times. The chain joins TRBV29-1 to TRBJ2-2; no clear D. Germline-derived CDR1 and CDR2 are SQVTM and ANQGSEA. V was pared by 1 base and J by 7 bases, with 10 bases between. This CDR3 is built from 13 residues. CDR3 coding DNA: TGCAGCGTTGAAGTCCCCGGTTTCGGGGAGCTGTTTTTT. This sequence encodes CSVEVPGFGELFF.

This clonotype showed up many times. V usage is TRBV5-6 and J usage is TRBJ1-2; D not resolved. The V end was cut by 0 bases, the J end by 1 base, with 13 bases between. CDR3 length: 16 residues. In germline, CDR1 is SGHDT, CDR2 YYEEEE. CDR3 amino acids: CASSLARSTFNYGYTF. Here the CDR3 DNA reads TGTGCCAGCAGCTTGGCCCGGTCTACCTTTAACTATGGCTACACCTTC.